This TCR beta chain was obtained from a study of T cells in Graves' hyperthyroidism and ophthalmopathy. Clinical symptoms, serum thyroxine and TRAb, thyroid ultrasound and orbital computed tomography together formed the diagnostic basis. Ten or more counts support this clonotype. RNA transcripts yielded amplified TCR beta CDR3 regions. Carried out on the TCR CDR3, a first-round RT-PCR used the HTBI primer set. From the multiplex PCR reads, TCRdb called clonotypes with MiXCR, one entry per CDR3 protein. The profile shows around 380,000 distinct CDR3 sequences, approximately 12% of them singletons. This TCR was recovered from a man aged 25-45 years with Graves' hyperthyroidism that later progressed to Graves' ophthalmopathy. The sample consisted of blood.

The CDR3 reads CASSLRLWDNEQFF. DNA of the CDR3: TGTGCCAGCAGTTTAAGGCTTTGGGACAATGAGCAGTTCTTC. This chain links TRBV27 with TRBJ2-1; D unclear. The CDR3 covers 14 residues. Germline V gene lookup returns CDR1 MNHEY and CDR2 SMNVEV (reference sequence). Trimming stripped 2 bases from V and 5 bases from J, with 10 bases between.